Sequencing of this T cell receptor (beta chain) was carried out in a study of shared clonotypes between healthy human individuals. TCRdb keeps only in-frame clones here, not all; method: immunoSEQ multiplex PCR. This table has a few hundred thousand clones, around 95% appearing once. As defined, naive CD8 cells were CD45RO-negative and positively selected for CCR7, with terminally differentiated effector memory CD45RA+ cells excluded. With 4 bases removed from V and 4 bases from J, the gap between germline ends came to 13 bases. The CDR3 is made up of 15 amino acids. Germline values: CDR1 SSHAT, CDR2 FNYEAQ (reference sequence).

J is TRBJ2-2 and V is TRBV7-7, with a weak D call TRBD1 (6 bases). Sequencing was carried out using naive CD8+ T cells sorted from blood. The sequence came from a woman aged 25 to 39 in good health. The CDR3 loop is CASSSSDRSTGELFF. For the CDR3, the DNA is TGTGCCAGCAGCTCTTCGGACAGATCCACCGGGGAGCTGTTTTTT. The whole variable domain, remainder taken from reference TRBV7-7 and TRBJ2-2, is GAGVSQSPRYKVTKRGQDVTLRCDPISSHATLYWYQQALGQGPEFLTYFNYEAQPDKSGLPSDRFSAERPEGSISTLTIQRTEQRDSAMYRCASSSSDRSTGELFFGEGSRLTVL.